This T cell receptor (beta chain) stems from a study of T cell repertoires in cytomegalovirus infection. Study in general: Through public TCR beta signatures, both CMV infection and matching HLA type were indicated.

The V end was cut by 3 bases, the J end by 1 base, with 13 bases between. The CDR3 covers 16 residues. Germline V lookup: CDR1 KGHSH, CDR2 LQKENI. Study-level findings and limits: The ex vivo response was dominated by HLA-C-restricted CMV-specific TCR beta clonotypes. Identification of carriers of CMV plus the relevant HLA was achieved through cumulative public TCR beta family frequency.

Worth noting for this clonotype: Antigen unknown.

Via MiXCR, TCRdb re-called the reads, giving one row per CDR3 protein. The data contain approximately 500,000 distinct CDR3 sequences, approximately 10% of them seen just once; the ten biggest clones take up roughly a tenth. The receptor was isolated from a human donor in good health (CMV status not recorded). Some clones in this sample may be carry-over from other donors' samples. The sequenced material came from PBMCs. The gene calls are TRBV18 and TRBJ2-1, with D uncertain. The CDR3 DNA reads TGTGCCAGCTCACCCCTGGAGCGAGTTTCCTACAATGAGCAGTTCTTC. Amino acid sequence: CASSPLERVSYNEQFF.